The clone carrying this T cell receptor (beta chain) is deemed medium-sized. Its antigen is not known. A read error may account for a junction end that differs from germline. BIOMED2 TRB-A/B primer pools were used in multiplex TRB PCR. MiXCR, applied by TCRdb to the multiplex PCR reads, yields one record per CDR3 protein. The data show around 19,000 distinct CDR3 sequences, 30% to 45% seen once. The germline V gene has CDR1 MNHEY and CDR2 SVGAGI. CDR3 length: 13 residues. The data were obtained in a study of T and B cells in COVID-19 patients. Study summary: In the active-infection cohort, about 90% of the roughly 20 patients had comorbidities linked to unfavorable COVID-19 outcome.

Each TRB amplification used roughly 220-550 ng of genomic DNA from blood. Findings and limits, study-wide: Sorted SARS-CoV-2-responsive or tetramer+ T cells and CD4+, regulatory and CD8+ subsets were not yet sequenced. Clonality of TRB repertoires was high in active COVID-19; recovery brought above-healthy diversity and richness. Patients with COVID-19 reportedly showed strongly skewed T cell receptor beta variable and joining gene usage.

The TCR comes from a human donor with active COVID-19. This sequence joins TRBV6-5 and TRBJ2-1, with TRBD2 as a possible D gene (5 bases). What was sequenced was blood. The CDR3 protein is CASSMDSFNEQFF. DNA of the CDR3: TGTGCCAGCAGTATGGACTCCTTCAATGAGCAGTTCTTC.